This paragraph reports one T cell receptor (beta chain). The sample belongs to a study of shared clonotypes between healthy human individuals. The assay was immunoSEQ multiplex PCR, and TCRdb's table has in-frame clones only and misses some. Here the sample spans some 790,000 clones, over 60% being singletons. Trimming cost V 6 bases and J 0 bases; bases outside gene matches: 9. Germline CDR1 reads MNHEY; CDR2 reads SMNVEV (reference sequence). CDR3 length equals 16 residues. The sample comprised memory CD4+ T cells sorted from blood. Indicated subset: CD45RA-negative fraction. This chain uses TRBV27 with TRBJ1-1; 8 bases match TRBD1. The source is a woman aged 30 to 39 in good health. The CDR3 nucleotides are TGTGCCAGCAGCCCAGGGGGCGGATTCATGAACACTGAAGCTTTCTTT. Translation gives CASSPGGGFMNTEAFF.